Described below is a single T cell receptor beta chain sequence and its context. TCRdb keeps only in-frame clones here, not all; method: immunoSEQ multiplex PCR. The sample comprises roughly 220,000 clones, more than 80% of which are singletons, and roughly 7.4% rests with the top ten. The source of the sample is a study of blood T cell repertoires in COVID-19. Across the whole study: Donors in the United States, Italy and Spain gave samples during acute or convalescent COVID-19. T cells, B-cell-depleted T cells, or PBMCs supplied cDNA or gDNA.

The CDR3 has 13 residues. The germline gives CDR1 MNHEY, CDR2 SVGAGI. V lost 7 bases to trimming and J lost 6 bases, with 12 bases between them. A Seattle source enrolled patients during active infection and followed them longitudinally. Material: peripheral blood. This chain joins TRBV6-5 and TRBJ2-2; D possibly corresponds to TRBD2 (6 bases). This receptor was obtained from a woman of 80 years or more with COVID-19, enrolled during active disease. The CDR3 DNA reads TGTGCCAGCACCCGGGGAGGATCCGGGGAGCTGTTTTTT. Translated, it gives CASTRGGSGELFF.